The 3 T cell receptor beta chains below come from one sample, sequenced in a study of beta chain features in type 1 diabetes. Study results and caveats: Type 1 diabetes patients had TCRB CDR3s that were shorter (moderately but significantly so) in all four CD4+ subsets.

Their antigen targets remain unknown. The entirety of the isolated RNA underwent reverse transcription, so expressed TCRB transcripts were sequenced. The method was immunoSEQ multiplex PCR; TCRdb's version includes in-frame clones alone and lacks a portion of them. The repertoire includes more than 300,000 clones, roughly 13% of them detected once, and around 0.0099% sits in the top ten. The sequenced sample consisted of naive CD4+ T cells from blood. Source of these receptors: a woman under 30 with type 1 diabetes.

This clone has a handful of counts. The J gene is TRBJ2-7, the V gene TRBV6-5; 7 bases align to TRBD1. This CDR3 has 13 residues. The J segment lost 3 bases and the V segment lost 11 bases, leaving 10 bases of the junction unmatched. The germline CDR1 and CDR2 sequences are MNHEY and SVGAGI. In DNA, the CDR3 is TGTGCCTCCAGAGGGCAGGGGGTCTACGAGCAGTACTTC. It specifies CASRGQGVYEQYF.

The chain is built from TRBV20-1 and TRBJ1-2; D gene ambiguous. The CDR3 length is 11 residues. The V end lost 6 bases, the J end lost 1 base, and 6 bases lay between the germline ends. CDR1 is DFQATT, CDR2 SNEGSKA, per germline (reference sequence). This CDR3 is CSALINYGYTF. The CDR3 region has the DNA TGCAGTGCCCTTATTAACTATGGCTACACCTTC.

The rearrangement uses TRBV2 and TRBJ2-1; 15 bases match TRBD2. CDR3 length equals 14 residues. Germline V gene lookup returns CDR1 SNHLY and CDR2 FYNNEI. V lost 8 bases and J lost 12; bases outside the gene matches: 8. DNA for the CDR3: TGTGCCAGCCCCGGGACTAGCGGGAGGCGTCTGCAGTTCTTC. Encoded protein: CASPGTSGRRLQFF.